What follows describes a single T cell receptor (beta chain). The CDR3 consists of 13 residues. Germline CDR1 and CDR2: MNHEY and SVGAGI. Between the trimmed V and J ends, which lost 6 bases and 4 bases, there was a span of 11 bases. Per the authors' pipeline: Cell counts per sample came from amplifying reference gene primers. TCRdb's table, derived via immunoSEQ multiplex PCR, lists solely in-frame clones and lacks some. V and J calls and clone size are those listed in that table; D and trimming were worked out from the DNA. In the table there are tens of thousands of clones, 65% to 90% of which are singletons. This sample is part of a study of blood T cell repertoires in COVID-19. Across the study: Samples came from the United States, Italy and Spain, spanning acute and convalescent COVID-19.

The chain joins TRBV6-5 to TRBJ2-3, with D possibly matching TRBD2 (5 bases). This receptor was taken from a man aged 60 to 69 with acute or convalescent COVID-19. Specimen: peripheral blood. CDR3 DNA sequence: TGTGCCAGCAGGGTTCTAGCCCCAGATACGCAGTATTTT. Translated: CASRVLAPDTQYF.